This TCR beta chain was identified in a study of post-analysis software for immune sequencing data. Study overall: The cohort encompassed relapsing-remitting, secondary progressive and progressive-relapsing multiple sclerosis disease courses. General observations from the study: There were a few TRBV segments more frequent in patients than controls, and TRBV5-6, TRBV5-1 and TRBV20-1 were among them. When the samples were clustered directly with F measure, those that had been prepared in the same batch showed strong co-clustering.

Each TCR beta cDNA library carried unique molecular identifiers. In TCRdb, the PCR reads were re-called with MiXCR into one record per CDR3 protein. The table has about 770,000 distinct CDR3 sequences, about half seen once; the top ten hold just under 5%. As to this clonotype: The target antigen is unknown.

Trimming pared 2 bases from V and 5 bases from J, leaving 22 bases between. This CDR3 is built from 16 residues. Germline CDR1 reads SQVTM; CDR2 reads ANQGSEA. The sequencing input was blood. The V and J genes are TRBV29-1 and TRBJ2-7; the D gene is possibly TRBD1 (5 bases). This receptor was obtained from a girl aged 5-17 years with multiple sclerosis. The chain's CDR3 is CSVEPPTNGRVNEQYF. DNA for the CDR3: TGCAGCGTTGAACCCCCAACCAATGGCAGGGTTAACGAGCAGTACTTC.